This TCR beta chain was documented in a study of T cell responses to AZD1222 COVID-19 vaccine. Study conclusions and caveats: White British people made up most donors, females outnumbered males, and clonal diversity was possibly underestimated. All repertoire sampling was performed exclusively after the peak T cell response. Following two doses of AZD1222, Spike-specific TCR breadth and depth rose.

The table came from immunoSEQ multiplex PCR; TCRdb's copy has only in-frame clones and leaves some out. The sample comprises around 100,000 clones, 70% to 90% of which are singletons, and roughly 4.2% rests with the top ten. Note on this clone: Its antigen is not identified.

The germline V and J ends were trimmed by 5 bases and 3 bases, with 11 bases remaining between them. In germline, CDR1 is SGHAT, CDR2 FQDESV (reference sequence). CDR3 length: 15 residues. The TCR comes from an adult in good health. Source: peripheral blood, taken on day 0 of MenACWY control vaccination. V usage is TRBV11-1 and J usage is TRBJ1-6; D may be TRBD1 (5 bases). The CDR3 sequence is CASSPGENYNSPLHF. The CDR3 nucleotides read TGTGCCAGCAGCCCGGGGGAAAACTATAATTCACCCCTCCACTTT.